This passage covers 9 T cell receptor beta chains from one sample sequenced in a study of T-cell memory formation after mild COVID-19 (dated by TCRdb to about 2021). The library was made by 5' RACE. TCRdb names Illumina NovaSeq 6000 as the instrument used. TCRdb reprocessing: public reads trimmed at Q25 with fastp, clones called with MiXCR, in-frame beta chains kept. Rows are combined by CDR3 protein, so each entry shows the most common genes and DNA. The sample table lists about 340,000 distinct CDR3 sequences, 13% of them with a count of one. The leading ten clones occupy roughly 23% of the sample. The material sequenced was PBMCs or a T cell subset sorted from them (not recorded which). Source of these receptors: a man aged 18 to 35 who had mild COVID-19 (a few samples of this study predate the infection). The sample titles of this study are shuffled in the database, so cell type and time point are left out; the donor was told from shared clones.

The chain links TRBV7-2 to TRBJ2-5; 11 nucleotides line up with TRBD2. The CDR3 extends over 16 amino acids. V shed 5 bases and J 4 bases; nucleotides not matched to a gene: 9. The germline CDR1 and CDR2 sequences are SGHTA and FQGNSA. The CDR3 sequence is CASSPLRGLAAETQYF. In nucleotides, the CDR3 is TGTGCCAGCAGCCCCCTTCGGGGACTAGCGGCAGAGACCCAGTACTTC.

This clonotype was detected a few times. J is TRBJ2-1 and V is TRBV7-2, with 8 bases aligning to TRBD2. Germline V gene sequence: CDR1 SGHTA, CDR2 FQGNSA. The CDR3 is made up of 17 amino acids. V lost 1 base, J lost 8 bases, and 13 bases stayed unmatched. This CDR3 reads CASSLVFNGGAVDEQFF. CDR3 in DNA: TGTGCCAGCAGCTTAGTGTTTAACGGGGGGGCAGTAGATGAGCAGTTCTTC.

This chain uses TRBV29-1 with TRBJ2-5; TRBD1 matches at 8 bases. CDR1 SQVTM and CDR2 ANQGSEA come from the germline V gene. This CDR3 is 14 amino acids long. After removal of 3 bases from V and 0 bases from J, the junction contained 3 bases not matched to a gene. The CDR3 DNA sequence: TGCAGCGTTGATAACAGGGGGTACCAAGAGACCCAGTACTTC. This gives the protein CSVDNRGYQETQYF.

This clonotype was observed a few times. The chain uses TRBV7-9 and TRBJ2-1, with 14 bases lining up with TRBD2. This CDR3 contains 19 residues. V lost 2 bases, J lost 0 bases, and 6 bases stayed unmatched. The germline V gene encodes CDR1 SEHNR and CDR2 FQNEAQ (reference sequence). The CDR3 reads CASSLLGLAGDFSYNEQFF. The CDR3 DNA sequence: TGTGCCAGCAGCTTACTGGGACTAGCGGGGGATTTCTCCTACAATGAGCAGTTCTTC.

This clonotype has only a few counts. The gene calls are TRBV6-2 or TRBV6-3 and TRBJ1-6; 12 bases agree with TRBD1. The CDR3 covers 17 residues. CDR1 is MNHEY and CDR2 is SVGEGT in the germline V gene. V lost 8 bases, J lost 7 bases, and 12 bases stayed unmatched. CDR3 protein: CASSLGTGGAENSPLHF. The CDR3 region has the DNA TGTGCCAGCTCACTCGGGACAGGGGGCGCGGAGAATTCACCCCTCCACTTT.

The chain joins TRBV29-1 to TRBJ2-3; a weak D match, TRBD1 (5 bases). Germline CDR1 and CDR2: SQVTM and ANQGSEA. V was trimmed by 2 bases and J by 6 bases, leaving 9 bases between them. The CDR3 is 12 residues long. The CDR3 nucleotides are TGCAGCGTTGAACAGGGCTCTGATACGCAGTATTTT. Translated: CSVEQGSDTQYF.

The chain joins TRBV10-2 to TRBJ2-7; D gene unclear. The V end lost 5 bases, the J end lost 3 bases, and 8 bases lay between the germline ends. The CDR3 has 12 residues. The germline V gene encodes CDR1 WSHSY and CDR2 SAAADI. CDR3 coding DNA: TGCGCCAGCAGTTGGGGTTTCTACGAGCAGTACGTC. This gives the protein CASSWGFYEQYV.

At least ten counts were recorded for this clonotype. The CDR3, as DNA: TGTGCCAGCAGCCCCCGCGGGGCCTTTACCTACAATGAGCAGTTCTTC. Translation gives CASSPRGAFTYNEQFF. The chain recombines TRBV11-2 with TRBJ2-1; tentatively, D is TRBD2 (6 bases). This CDR3 comprises 16 residues. The V and J ends lost 5 bases and 2 bases respectively, with 16 bases between them. The germline V gene has CDR1 SGHAT and CDR2 FQNNGV.

In its sample, this clonotype was seen a few times. The CDR3 spells CASLTGRYSGNTIYF. For the CDR3, the DNA is TGTGCCAGCCTTACAGGACGGTACTCTGGAAACACCATATATTTT. The chain recombines TRBV6-6 with TRBJ1-3; D is perhaps TRBD1 (5 bases). Trimming left V 8 bases short and J 0 bases short, with 14 bases between. This CDR3 comprises 15 residues. Germline V gene data show CDR1 as MNHNY and CDR2 as SVGAGI (reference sequence).